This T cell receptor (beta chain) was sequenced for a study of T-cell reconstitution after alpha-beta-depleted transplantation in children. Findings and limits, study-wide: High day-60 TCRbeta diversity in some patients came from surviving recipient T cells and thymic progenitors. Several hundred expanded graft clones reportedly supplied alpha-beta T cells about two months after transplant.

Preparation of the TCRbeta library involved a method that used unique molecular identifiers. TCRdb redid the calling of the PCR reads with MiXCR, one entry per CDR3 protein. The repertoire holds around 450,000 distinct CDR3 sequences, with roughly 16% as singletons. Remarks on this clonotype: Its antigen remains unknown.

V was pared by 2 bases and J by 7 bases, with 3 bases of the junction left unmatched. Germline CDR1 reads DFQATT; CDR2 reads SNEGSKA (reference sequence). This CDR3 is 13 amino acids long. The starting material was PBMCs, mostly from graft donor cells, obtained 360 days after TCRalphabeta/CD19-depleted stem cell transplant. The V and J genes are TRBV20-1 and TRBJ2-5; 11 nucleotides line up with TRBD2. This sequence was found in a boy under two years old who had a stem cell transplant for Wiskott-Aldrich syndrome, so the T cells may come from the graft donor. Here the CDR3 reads CSARLAGGGTQYF. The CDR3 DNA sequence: TGCAGTGCTAGACTAGCGGGAGGTGGGACCCAGTACTTC.